Listed below are T cell receptor beta chains from one sample, sequenced in a study of cytomegalovirus exposure and HLA in healthy donors. The protocol was immunoSEQ multiplex PCR, while the TCRdb copy is restricted to in-frame clones and leaves out a portion. This sample has roughly 110,000 clones, with roughly 70% found just once. The sample taken for sequencing was PBMCs. Receptor source: a woman aged 40 to 50 in good health and CMV-seropositive. CDR3s include the opening cysteine and the closing phenylalanine or tryptophan. Each record gives: clone size, D gene, J gene, V gene, CDR3 protein, CDR3 DNA. The D gene is left open where the match is weak. The size of a clone is reported for some rows only, either as once, few or many, or as a class for expanded clones.

abundance: .
d_gene: .
j_gene: TRBJ2-7
v_gene: TRBV5-1
CDR3aa: CASSLVAGRGHHEQYF
CDR3nt: TGCGCCAGCAGCTTGGTCGCGGGCAGGGGACACCACGAGCAGTACTTC

abundance: .
d_gene: TRBD1
j_gene: TRBJ2-5
v_gene: TRBV7-8
CDR3aa: CASSLRQGPSETQYF
CDR3nt: TGTGCCAGCAGCTTACGACAGGGGCCCTCAGAGACCCAGTACTTC

abundance: .
d_gene: TRBD1
j_gene: TRBJ2-7
v_gene: TRBV7-9
CDR3aa: CASSLEGQGVHEQYF
CDR3nt: TGTGCCAGCAGCTTAGAGGGACAGGGGGTCCACGAGCAGTACTTC

abundance: .
d_gene: TRBD1
j_gene: TRBJ1-5
v_gene: TRBV6-5
CDR3aa: CASSSGQGLQPQHF
CDR3nt: TGTGCCAGCAGTTCCGGACAGGGACTTCAGCCCCAGCATTTT

abundance: .
d_gene: .
j_gene: TRBJ1-3
v_gene: TRBV6-5
CDR3aa: CASSQGATGNTIYF
CDR3nt: TGTGCCAGCTCCCAAGGGGCTACTGGAAACACCATATATTTT

abundance: .
d_gene: .
j_gene: TRBJ2-7
v_gene: TRBV15
CDR3aa: CATSRDSGGFYEQYF
CDR3nt: TGTGCCACCAGCAGAGATTCTGGGGGCTTTTACGAGCAGTACTTC

abundance: .
d_gene: TRBD1
j_gene: TRBJ2-3
v_gene: TRBV13
CDR3aa: CASSADRGRWADTQYF
CDR3nt: TGTGCCAGCAGCGCGGACAGGGGGCGATGGGCAGATACGCAGTATTTT

abundance: few
d_gene: TRBD1
j_gene: TRBJ1-5
v_gene: TRBV10-1
CDR3aa: CASKTGGVEQPQHF
CDR3nt: TGCGCCAGCAAGACAGGGGGCGTTGAACAGCCCCAGCATTTT

abundance: few
d_gene: .
j_gene: TRBJ1-1
v_gene: TRBV27
CDR3aa: CASSLLSGGPTREAFF
CDR3nt: TGTGCCAGCAGTTTACTCAGCGGGGGACCTACAAGGGAAGCTTTCTTT

abundance: .
d_gene: .
j_gene: TRBJ2-2
v_gene: TRBV19
CDR3aa: CASSIKYGTTYTGELFF
CDR3nt: TGTGCCAGTAGTATTAAATATGGGACAACTTACACCGGGGAGCTGTTTTTT

abundance: .
d_gene: .
j_gene: TRBJ1-1
v_gene: TRBV25-1
CDR3aa: CASSDYTEAFF
CDR3nt: TGTGCCAGCAGTGACTACACTGAAGCTTTCTTT

abundance: once
d_gene: .
j_gene: TRBJ1-1
v_gene: TRBV18
CDR3aa: CASREGAPGGTEAFF
CDR3nt: TGTGCCAGCCGTGAAGGGGCGCCGGGGGGAACTGAAGCTTTCTTT

abundance: .
d_gene: .
j_gene: TRBJ1-6
v_gene: TRBV12-1
CDR3aa: CASSRKVGSGQHNSPLHF
CDR3nt: TGTGCCAGCAGCCGAAAGGTCGGTTCGGGACAGCATAATTCACCCCTCCACTTT

abundance: .
d_gene: TRBD1
j_gene: TRBJ2-7
v_gene: TRBV4-1
CDR3aa: CASSPRQGAREQYF
CDR3nt: TGCGCCAGCAGCCCACGGCAGGGGGCGCGCGAGCAGTACTTC

abundance: .
d_gene: TRBD2
j_gene: TRBJ2-2
v_gene: TRBV15
CDR3aa: CATSRGTFGAGGITGELFF
CDR3nt: TGTGCCACCAGCAGAGGCACCTTTGGGGCGGGGGGGATCACCGGGGAGCTGTTTTTT

abundance: .
d_gene: TRBD2
j_gene: TRBJ2-3
v_gene: TRBV4-2
CDR3aa: CASSQDFQRGGTDTQYF
CDR3nt: TGTGCCAGCAGCCAAGATTTCCAGCGGGGGGGCACAGATACGCAGTATTTT

abundance: .
d_gene: TRBD1
j_gene: TRBJ2-7
v_gene: TRBV6-1
CDR3aa: CASSARDRGIGRTYEQYF
CDR3nt: TGTGCCAGCAGTGCAAGGGACAGGGGGATCGGCAGGACCTACGAGCAGTACTTC

abundance: .
d_gene: TRBD1
j_gene: TRBJ1-4
v_gene: TRBV18
CDR3aa: CASSLRQGVNEKLFF
CDR3nt: TGTGCCAGCTCGCTTCGACAGGGTGTTAATGAAAAACTGTTTTTT

abundance: .
d_gene: .
j_gene: TRBJ2-2
v_gene: TRBV7-6
CDR3aa: CASSLVAPGANTGELFF
CDR3nt: TGTGCCAGCAGCTTAGTCGCGCCAGGGGCCAACACCGGGGAGCTGTTTTTT

abundance: .
d_gene: .
j_gene: TRBJ1-4
v_gene: TRBV9
CDR3aa: CASSVGAATNEKLFF
CDR3nt: TGTGCCAGCAGCGTAGGCGCTGCAACTAATGAAAAACTGTTTTTT

abundance: .
d_gene: .
j_gene: TRBJ1-2
v_gene: TRBV30
CDR3aa: CAWSPLDGYTF
CDR3nt: TGTGCCTGGAGTCCTTTAGATGGCTACACCTTC

abundance: .
d_gene: .
j_gene: TRBJ2-1
v_gene: TRBV4-2
CDR3aa: CASSQRAQGYNEQFF
CDR3nt: TGTGCCAGCAGCCAGAGGGCTCAGGGGTACAATGAGCAGTTCTTC

abundance: .
d_gene: .
j_gene: TRBJ1-2
v_gene: TRBV10-3
CDR3aa: CAISETTDYGYTF
CDR3nt: TGTGCCATCAGTGAGACGACAGACTATGGCTACACCTTC

abundance: .
d_gene: TRBD1
j_gene: TRBJ1-2
v_gene: TRBV19
CDR3aa: CASSEGGNYGYTF
CDR3nt: TGTGCCAGTAGTGAAGGGGGCAACTATGGCTACACCTTC

abundance: .
d_gene: TRBD1
j_gene: TRBJ1-3
v_gene: TRBV30
CDR3aa: CAWTPMAGGGGNTIYF
CDR3nt: TGTGCCTGGACGCCGATGGCAGGGGGCGGGGGAAACACCATATATTTT

abundance: few
d_gene: .
j_gene: TRBJ1-2
v_gene: TRBV7-2
CDR3aa: CASSLGASLNYGYTF
CDR3nt: TGTGCCAGCAGCTTAGGAGCATCTTTAAACTATGGCTACACCTTC

abundance: .
d_gene: TRBD1
j_gene: TRBJ1-1
v_gene: TRBV4-2
CDR3aa: CASSQEDREATEAFF
CDR3nt: TGTGCCAGCAGCCAAGAGGACAGGGAGGCCACTGAAGCTTTCTTT

abundance: once
d_gene: .
j_gene: TRBJ2-3
v_gene: TRBV7-3
CDR3aa: CASSAQSADTQYF
CDR3nt: TGTGCCAGCAGCGCCCAAAGCGCTGATACGCAGTATTTT

abundance: .
d_gene: .
j_gene: TRBJ2-2
v_gene: TRBV5-1
CDR3aa: CASSPRGGELFF
CDR3nt: TGCGCCAGCAGCCCCAGGGGTGGGGAGCTGTTTTTT

abundance: .
d_gene: .
j_gene: TRBJ1-1
v_gene: TRBV6-1
CDR3aa: CASSEVGRPWETEAFF
CDR3nt: TGTGCCAGCAGTGAAGTTGGCAGGCCCTGGGAGACTGAAGCTTTCTTT

abundance: .
d_gene: .
j_gene: TRBJ2-3
v_gene: TRBV9
CDR3aa: CASSDKTIPDGGSTDTQYF
CDR3nt: TGTGCCAGCAGCGACAAGACGATTCCTGACGGGGGAAGCACAGATACGCAGTATTTT

abundance: .
d_gene: .
j_gene: TRBJ1-5
v_gene: TRBV6-6
CDR3aa: CASSFLQGGDQPQHF
CDR3nt: TGTGCCAGCAGTTTCCTACAGGGCGGCGATCAGCCCCAGCATTTT

abundance: .
d_gene: .
j_gene: TRBJ2-2
v_gene: TRBV5-1
CDR3aa: CASSLSPTNTGELFF
CDR3nt: TGCGCCAGCAGCTTAAGCCCCACGAACACCGGGGAGCTGTTTTTT

abundance: few
d_gene: TRBD2
j_gene: TRBJ2-3
v_gene: TRBV7-3
CDR3aa: CASSFLPSGGRSDTQYF
CDR3nt: TGTGCCAGCAGCTTTCTTCCTAGCGGGGGACGGTCAGATACGCAGTATTTT

abundance: .
d_gene: .
j_gene: TRBJ1-6
v_gene: TRBV6-1
CDR3aa: CASSVDSRNSPLHF
CDR3nt: TGTGCCAGCAGCGTTGACAGTCGGAATTCACCCCTCCACTTT

abundance: .
d_gene: .
j_gene: TRBJ1-6
v_gene: TRBV30
CDR3aa: CAWSLGGIVSSPLHF
CDR3nt: TGTGCCTGGAGTCTTGGGGGGATAGTGAGTTCACCCCTCCACTTT

abundance: .
d_gene: .
j_gene: TRBJ1-2
v_gene: TRBV7-2
CDR3aa: CASSLGRNREGYTF
CDR3nt: TGTGCCAGCAGCTTAGGACGGAACAGGGAAGGCTACACCTTC

abundance: once
d_gene: .
j_gene: TRBJ1-1
v_gene: TRBV15
CDR3aa: CATSPPRGNTEAFF
CDR3nt: TGTGCCACCAGCCCCCCCAGAGGGAACACTGAAGCTTTCTTT

abundance: medium-sized
d_gene: TRBD1
j_gene: TRBJ1-1
v_gene: TRBV5-6
CDR3aa: CASSPPGQGVLKTFF
CDR3nt: TGTGCCAGCAGCCCGCCGGGACAGGGTGTTTTGAAGACTTTCTTT

abundance: few
d_gene: .
j_gene: TRBJ1-2
v_gene: TRBV6-6
CDR3aa: CASSYDSYYGYTF
CDR3nt: TGTGCCAGCAGTTATGACAGCTACTATGGCTACACCTTC

abundance: .
d_gene: .
j_gene: TRBJ1-5
v_gene: TRBV15
CDR3aa: CATSREITYNQPQHF
CDR3nt: TGTGCCACCAGCAGAGAAATAACCTACAATCAGCCCCAGCATTTT

abundance: .
d_gene: .
j_gene: TRBJ2-1
v_gene: TRBV25-1
CDR3aa: CASSALSDWEQFF
CDR3nt: TGTGCCAGCAGTGCGCTTTCTGACTGGGAGCAGTTCTTC

abundance: .
d_gene: TRBD1
j_gene: TRBJ1-5
v_gene: TRBV5-1
CDR3aa: CASSLGGTGGQPQHF
CDR3nt: TGCGCCAGCAGCTTGGGGGGGACAGGGGGTCAGCCCCAGCATTTT

abundance: .
d_gene: .
j_gene: TRBJ2-2
v_gene: TRBV10-3
CDR3aa: CAISELGLASGELFF
CDR3nt: TGTGCCATCAGTGAGTTGGGGCTGGCGTCCGGGGAGCTGTTTTTT

abundance: .
d_gene: TRBD1
j_gene: TRBJ1-4
v_gene: TRBV30
CDR3aa: CAWSRDRGANEKLFF
CDR3nt: TGTGCCTGGAGCAGGGACAGGGGAGCTAATGAAAAACTGTTTTTT

abundance: .
d_gene: TRBD2
j_gene: TRBJ2-7
v_gene: TRBV7-2
CDR3aa: CASSSARGAYEQYF
CDR3nt: TGTGCCAGCAGCTCTGCCCGGGGGGCCTACGAGCAGTACTTC

abundance: .
d_gene: .
j_gene: TRBJ1-1
v_gene: TRBV4-2
CDR3aa: CASSQGGGTFMMNTEAFF
CDR3nt: TGTGCCAGCAGCCAAGGGGGCGGGACTTTTATGATGAACACTGAAGCTTTCTTT

abundance: .
d_gene: .
j_gene: TRBJ1-2
v_gene: TRBV20-1
CDR3aa: CSAYKRVGYTF
CDR3nt: TGCAGTGCTTACAAGAGGGTTGGCTACACCTTC

abundance: .
d_gene: TRBD2
j_gene: TRBJ2-1
v_gene: TRBV7-2
CDR3aa: CASSPRREVAGENYNEQFF
CDR3nt: TGTGCCAGCAGCCCAAGGAGGGAAGTAGCGGGGGAAAACTACAATGAGCAGTTCTTC

abundance: .
d_gene: .
j_gene: TRBJ1-4
v_gene: TRBV5-4
CDR3aa: CASRAEGPTNEKLFF
CDR3nt: TGTGCCAGCAGGGCGGAGGGACCAACTAATGAAAAACTGTTTTTT

abundance: .
d_gene: TRBD1
j_gene: TRBJ2-3
v_gene: TRBV5-6
CDR3aa: CASSYTQTGSSTDTQYF
CDR3nt: TGTGCCAGCAGCTACACGCAGACAGGGAGTAGCACAGATACGCAGTATTTT

abundance: .
d_gene: .
j_gene: TRBJ2-7
v_gene: TRBV5-1
CDR3aa: CASSLDRVGHEQYF
CDR3nt: TGCGCCAGCAGCTTGGACAGGGTCGGGCACGAGCAGTACTTC

abundance: few
d_gene: TRBD2
j_gene: TRBJ2-7
v_gene: TRBV6-5
CDR3aa: CASSARGEQYF
CDR3nt: TGTGCCAGCAGTGCGCGGGGGGAGCAGTACTTC

abundance: few
d_gene: .
j_gene: TRBJ2-5
v_gene: TRBV5-1
CDR3aa: CASGQIQETQYF
CDR3nt: TGCGCCAGCGGACAGATCCAAGAGACCCAGTACTTC

abundance: once
d_gene: TRBD1
j_gene: TRBJ1-2
v_gene: TRBV7-9
CDR3aa: CASSLDQGGYGYTF
CDR3nt: TGTGCCAGCAGCTTAGATCAGGGGGGCTATGGCTACACCTTC

abundance: .
d_gene: TRBD1
j_gene: TRBJ1-1
v_gene: TRBV14
CDR3aa: CASSQTTGPTEAFF
CDR3nt: TGTGCCAGCAGCCAAACGACAGGGCCGACTGAAGCTTTCTTT

abundance: .
d_gene: TRBD1
j_gene: TRBJ1-1
v_gene: TRBV5-1
CDR3aa: CASSLEGARNTEAFF
CDR3nt: TGCGCCAGCAGCTTGGAGGGGGCACGGAACACTGAAGCTTTCTTT